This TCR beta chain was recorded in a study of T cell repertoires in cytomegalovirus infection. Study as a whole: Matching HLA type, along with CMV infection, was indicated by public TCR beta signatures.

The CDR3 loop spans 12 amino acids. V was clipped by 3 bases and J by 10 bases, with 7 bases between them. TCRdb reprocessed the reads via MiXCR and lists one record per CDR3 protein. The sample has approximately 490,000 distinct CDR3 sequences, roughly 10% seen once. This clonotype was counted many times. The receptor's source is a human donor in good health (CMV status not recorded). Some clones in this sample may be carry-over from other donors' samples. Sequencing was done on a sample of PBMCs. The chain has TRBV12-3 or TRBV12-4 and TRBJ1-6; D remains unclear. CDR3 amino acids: CASSFGKSPLHF. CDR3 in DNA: TGTGCCAGCAGTTTCGGGAAATCACCCCTCCACTTT.